The clone carrying this TCR beta chain occurred a few times. As yet, its antigen is unknown. CDR3 length equals 15 residues. Germline CDR1 SGHAT, CDR2 FQNNGV. J gave up 5 bases and V 5 bases, and 12 bases lay outside the gene matches. The data originate from a study of OX40 agonist ivuxolimab in advanced cancers. Findings and caveats of the study: Relative to CD4+, CD8+ T cells held more expanded clones on average.

Profiling relied on immunoSEQ multiplex PCR, and the TCRdb table lists in-frame clones only, not all of them. The table includes 40,000 to 60,000 clones, roughly 91% detected once. The clonotype originates from an adult with an advanced solid tumor such as melanoma, head and neck, liver or kidney cancer. Sequences were derived from CD4+ or CD8+ T cells sorted from blood, sampled in a trial of the OX40 agonist ivuxolimab. The rearrangement links TRBV11-2 to TRBJ2-7, with 7 bases lining up with TRBD1. CDR3 amino acids: CASSPPHRGVHEQYF. As DNA, the CDR3 is TGTGCCAGCAGCCCTCCCCACAGGGGCGTCCACGAGCAGTACTTC.